The T cell receptor beta chain under discussion was sequenced for a study of response to subunit inactivated influenza vaccine. Worth noting for this clonotype: Its antigen is still unknown.

Germline V gene sequence: CDR1 DFQATT, CDR2 SNEGSKA (reference sequence). This CDR3 has 15 amino acids. The junction had 4 bases not matched to a gene; V was cut back by 1 base and J by 1 base. TCRdb independently ran MiXCR on the RT-PCR reads; one entry per CDR3 protein. The data show 500,000 to 550,000 distinct CDR3 sequences, roughly 7.9% seen once. Study findings and constraints: T cells newly recruited by each seasonal influenza vaccination are few, the authors suggested.

This chain joins TRBV20-1 and TRBJ2-5; 9 nucleotides agree with TRBD2. The TCR comes from a man between 50 and 69 years old who received an inactivated influenza vaccine. The material sequenced was PBMCs from blood, taken less than 30 months after vaccination. In DNA, the CDR3 is TGCAGTGCTAGAGTCCCTAGCGGGACCCAAGAGACCCAGTACTTC. It specifies CSARVPSGTQETQYF.